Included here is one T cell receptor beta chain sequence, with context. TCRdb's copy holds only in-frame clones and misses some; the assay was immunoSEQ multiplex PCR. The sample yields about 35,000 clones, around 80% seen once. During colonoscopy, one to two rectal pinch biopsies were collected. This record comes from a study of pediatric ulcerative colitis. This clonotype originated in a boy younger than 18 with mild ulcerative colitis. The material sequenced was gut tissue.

CDR3 nucleotide sequence: TGTGCCATCAGTCTCCGGGACAGGGGGCTCCGAGATACGCAGTATTTT. Its translation is CAISLRDRGLRDTQYF. This chain joins TRBV10-3 and TRBJ2-3, with 12 bases lining up with TRBD1. The CDR3 is made up of 16 amino acids. V gave up 5 bases and J gave up 5 bases; unmatched junction bases: 8. Germline values: CDR1 ENHRY, CDR2 SYGVKD.